This T cell receptor beta chain was identified in a study of early T cells in non-severe SARS-CoV-2 infection. Study information: Bulk RNA from unsorted whole blood was sequenced; chains were unpaired. Study-wide results and limits: Matches to VDJdb favored anti-spike CD8 responses and missed private and CD4 specificities.

Per the germline V gene, CDR1 is SGHKS and CDR2 is YYEKEE (reference sequence). The CDR3 totals 14 residues. Concerning this clonotype: The antigen remains undetermined.

Each single cDNA molecule received a unique molecular identifier. TCRdb reprocessed the 5' RACE reads with MiXCR, giving one entry per CDR3 protein. The sample lists 99,000 or so distinct CDR3 sequences, roughly 17% occurring once. The TCR comes from an adult who was a healthcare worker with PCR-confirmed SARS-CoV-2 infection or an uninfected control (not recorded which). The sample consisted of whole blood. The rearrangement links TRBV5-5 to TRBJ1-5; D is undetermined. The chain's CDR3 is CASERGNSNQPQHF. DNA for the CDR3: TGTGCGAGCGAACGAGGGAATAGCAATCAGCCCCAGCATTTT.